This T cell receptor (beta chain) was profiled in a study of blood T cell repertoires in COVID-19. Study information: The cDNA or gDNA used as material had been derived from T cells, B-cell-depleted T cells, or PBMCs.

This CDR3 comprises 15 residues. CDR1 and CDR2 (germline): KGHSH, LQKENI. Trimming removed 0 bases at V and 1 base at J, with 9 bases between. Per the authors' pipeline: Scientists estimated how many nucleated cells there were by amplifying reference gene primers. Some clones are missing from TCRdb's copy, which holds only in-frame ones; the method was immunoSEQ multiplex PCR. V and J calls and clone size are those listed in that table; D and trimming were worked out from the DNA. The table has roughly 100,000 clones, 85% to 90% seen once. The sample taken for sequencing was peripheral blood. V is TRBV18 and J is TRBJ1-1; tentative D call: TRBD1 (5 bases). The receptor was isolated from a human donor in a cohort sampled during active COVID-19. The CDR3 loop reads CASSPPQGPNTEAFF. CDR3 bases: TGTGCCAGCTCACCACCCCAGGGCCCGAACACTGAAGCTTTCTTT.